Below, 28 T cell receptor beta chains from the same sample are listed, as sequenced in a study of shared clonotypes between healthy human individuals. The repertoire was sequenced with immunoSEQ multiplex PCR; TCRdb's copy has only in-frame clones and lacks some. The table lists fewer than 850,000 clones, about two thirds of them singletons. Sequencing input: memory CD4+ T cells sorted from blood. The subset denotes: CD45RA-negative fraction. The receptors originated from a woman younger than 45 in good health.

The chain carries TRBV2 and TRBJ2-7; 7 positions agree with TRBD1. The germline CDR1 and CDR2 sequences are SNHLY and FYNNEI. V was clipped by 6 bases and J by 0 bases; unmatched bases: 26. The CDR3 consists of 21 residues. The DNA of the CDR3 is TGTGCCAGCAGGTTCAGCAGCTCCGTGACAGGGATGAAGAGTCGCTCCTACGAGCAGTACTTC. This encodes CASRFSSSVTGMKSRSYEQYF. Combining the CDR3 with reference TRBV2 and TRBJ2-7 gives the whole variable domain EPEVTQTPSHQVTQMGQEVILRCVPISNHLYFYWYRQILGQKVEFLVSFYNNEISEKSEIFDDQFSVERPDGSNFTLKIRSTKLEDSAMYFCASRFSSSVTGMKSRSYEQYFGPGTRLTVT.

Of note for this clone: In the same sample, other DNA sequences code for this CDR3. CDR3 region: CASSPDSTSYEQYF. CDR3 coding DNA: TGTGCCAGCAGTCCGGACAGCACCTCCTACGAGCAGTACTTC. This chain uses TRBV5-4 with TRBJ2-7, with D possibly being TRBD1 (6 bases). The V gene lost 5 bases and the J gene lost 0 bases, with 12 bases spanning the gap. This CDR3 contains 14 residues. In germline, CDR1 is SGHNT, CDR2 YYREEE (reference sequence).

This chain links TRBV21-1 with TRBJ2-5; the table's D call of TRBD1 was not tested on the DNA. TRBV21-1 is termed a pseudogene. The CDR3 contains 16 residues. As DNA, the CDR3 is TGTGCCAGCAGCGAAGACTTGACAGGTCTGGGAGAGACCCAGTACTTC. It translates to CASSEDLTGLGETQYF.

This clone was found a few times. V usage is TRBV5-1 and J usage is TRBJ2-7; possibly TRBD1 or TRBD2 for D (5 bases each). This CDR3 is built from 14 residues. Germline values: CDR1 SGHRS, CDR2 YFSETQ. The germline V and J ends were trimmed by 5 bases and 6 bases, with 18 bases remaining between them. In DNA, the CDR3 is TGCGCCAGCAGGCAGGGCCCCGGGGAGCTCGAGCAGTACTTC. Encoded protein: CASRQGPGELEQYF.

The chain links TRBV2 to TRBJ1-1; maybe TRBD1 (6 bases). V lost 4 bases and J lost 0, with 12 bases in between. CDR1 is SNHLY and CDR2 is FYNNEI in the germline V gene. The CDR3 runs 15 residues. The CDR3 DNA sequence: TGTGCCAGCAGTGGGGGGCGACAGATGAACACTGAAGCTTTCTTT. Residues: CASSGGRQMNTEAFF. The full variable domain, in which reference TRBV2 and TRBJ1-1 provide the parts outside the CDR3, is EPEVTQTPSHQVTQMGQEVILRCVPISNHLYFYWYRQILGQKVEFLVSFYNNEISEKSEIFDDQFSVERPDGSNFTLKIRSTKLEDSAMYFCASSGGRQMNTEAFFGQGTRLTVV.

V gene TRBV11-2 combines with J gene TRBJ2-1, with 9 bases aligning to TRBD2. The CDR3 totals 15 residues. Germline trimming cut 3 bases from V and 5 bases from J; bases unmatched to any gene: 5. From germline, CDR1 is SGHAT and CDR2 FQNNGV. Written as DNA, the CDR3 is TGTGCCAGCAGCTTTAGCGGGAGTGGAGACAATGAGCAGTTCTTC. Translated: CASSFSGSGDNEQFF.

The V and J genes are TRBV27 and TRBJ2-7; 12 bases line up with TRBD2. CDR1 is MNHEY, CDR2 SMNVEV, per germline (reference sequence). With 5 bases clipped from V and 4 bases from J, the junction kept 6 bases outside the gene matches. The CDR3 has 15 amino acids. CDR3 loop: CASSLLAGGQYEQYF. For the CDR3, the DNA is TGTGCCAGCAGTCTTCTAGCGGGAGGGCAGTACGAGCAGTACTTC.

About this clone itself: This same CDR3 is encoded by further DNA sequences in the sample. The chain has TRBV5-1 and TRBJ2-7; D gene unclear. Germline V lookup: CDR1 SGHRS, CDR2 YFSETQ. V was shortened by 4 bases and J by 0 bases, with 5 bases between the two germline ends. CDR3 size: 12 residues. CDR3 loop: CASSLSSYEQYF. As DNA, the CDR3 is TGCGCCAGCAGCCTTAGCTCCTACGAGCAGTACTTC.

The rearrangement links TRBV5-1 to TRBJ2-7; 12 nucleotides agree with TRBD1. Germline CDR1 reads SGHRS; CDR2 reads YFSETQ. This CDR3 contains 15 residues. Unmatched junction bases numbered 4, after V lost 0 bases and J lost 6 bases. CDR3 region: CASSLVGTGGAEQYF. In DNA form, the CDR3 reads TGCGCCAGCAGCTTGGTTGGGACAGGGGGCGCCGAGCAGTACTTC.

The chain combines TRBV11-2 with TRBJ1-5; possible D gene TRBD1, 6 bases. The CDR3 sequence is 14 residues long. CDR1 is SGHAT, CDR2 FQNNGV, per germline. V lost 1 base and J 5 bases, leaving 9 bases between the germline ends. CDR3 residues: CASSLGTADQPQHF. As DNA, the CDR3 is TGTGCCAGCAGCTTAGGGACAGCCGATCAGCCCCAGCATTTT.

Comment on this clone: A clone one base away is much larger, so this may be a read error. The same CDR3 can be traced to other DNA sequences in this sample. This chain uses TRBV6-6 with TRBJ2-7; 7 nucleotides match TRBD2. The germline V gene has CDR1 MNHNY and CDR2 SVGAGI (reference sequence). Germline trimming cut 6 bases from V and 7 bases from J; bases unmatched to any gene: 12. The CDR3 contains 14 residues. The CDR3: CASSPSGGRNEQYF. CDR3 nucleotide sequence: TGTGCCAGCAGCCCCTCTGGCGGGAGAAATGAGCAGTACTTC.

The rearrangement links TRBV12-5 to TRBJ1-1; D ambiguous. This CDR3 has 18 residues. Per the germline V gene, CDR1 is LGHNT and CDR2 is FRNRAP. Trimming removed 0 bases at V and 2 bases at J, with 19 bases between. CDR3 residues: CASGLVLPKAGRNTEAFF. DNA for the CDR3: TGTGCTAGTGGTTTGGTACTCCCCAAAGCAGGCAGAAACACTGAAGCTTTCTTT.

The V call is TRBV4-2, the J call TRBJ2-5; possible D gene TRBD1, 5 bases. Germline V lookup: CDR1 LGHNA, CDR2 YNFKEQ. The CDR3 extends over 18 amino acids. V gave up 1 base and J gave up 3 bases, with 21 bases separating them. CDR3 in DNA: TGTGCCAGCAGCCAAGCTATCGCGCGCGGTATGGACAAAGAGACCCAGTACTTC. It encodes CASSQAIARGMDKETQYF.

The V call is TRBV18, the J call TRBJ1-1; a possible D gene is TRBD1 (5 bases). V gave up 5 bases and J gave up 3 bases, with 16 bases separating them. The CDR3 consists of 15 residues. Germline assignment: CDR1 KGHSH and CDR2 LQKENI. The CDR3 spells CASSTPGRKDTEAFF. CDR3 DNA: TGTGCCAGCTCAACTCCGGGGCGCAAGGACACTGAAGCTTTCTTT.

The rearrangement joins TRBV6-5 to TRBJ2-7; 10 nucleotides match TRBD2. Looked up from germline, CDR1 is MNHEY and CDR2 is SVGAGI. The CDR3 loop spans 16 amino acids. The V segment lost 0 bases and the J segment 4 bases; nucleotides outside the gene matches: 6. CDR3 in amino acids: CASSYSFGTSAYEQYF. DNA of the CDR3: TGTGCCAGCAGTTACTCTTTTGGGACTAGCGCGTACGAGCAGTACTTC.

This clone was seen more than once but under ten times. V gene TRBV6-5 combines with J gene TRBJ2-7; either TRBD1 or TRBD2 may fit D (6 bases each). CDR1 and CDR2 from the germline V gene are MNHEY and SVGAGI. This CDR3 is built from 15 residues. V lost 6 bases to trimming and J lost 7 bases, with 22 bases between them. The CDR3 region is CASRNPGALLREQYF. CDR3 coding DNA: TGTGCCAGCAGAAATCCGGGGGCTTTGCTGAGGGAGCAGTACTTC.

This clone was seen only a few times. V gene TRBV5-1 combines with J gene TRBJ2-1; 12 bases are a match to TRBD1. This CDR3 spans 16 amino acids. V lost 4 bases to trimming and J lost 9 bases; unmatched junction nucleotides: 11. Germline-derived CDR1 and CDR2 are SGHRS and YFSETQ. CDR3 region: CASSKGQGAGWGEQFF. The CDR3 region has the DNA TGCGCCAGCAGCAAGGGACAGGGGGCAGGATGGGGTGAGCAGTTCTTC. The whole variable domain, remainder taken from reference TRBV5-1 and TRBJ2-1, is KAGVTQTPRYLIKTRGQQVTLSCSPISGHRSVSWYQQTPGQGLQFLFEYFSETQRNKGNFPGRFSGRQFSNSRSEMNVSTLELGDSALYLCASSKGQGAGWGEQFFGPGTRLTVL.

V and J are TRBV5-1 and TRBJ1-5; D gene unclear. The CDR3 sequence is 16 residues long. V shed 0 bases and J shed 0 bases, with 10 bases lying between them. Germline CDR1 reads SGHRS; CDR2 reads YFSETQ. This chain's CDR3 is CASSLAPDHSNQPQHF. The CDR3, as DNA: TGCGCCAGCAGCTTGGCTCCAGACCATAGCAATCAGCCCCAGCATTTT.

The chain is built from TRBV18 and TRBJ2-2; 7 positions match TRBD1. Trimming took 3 bases from V and 7 from J; bases not matched to a gene: 14. The CDR3 sequence is 17 residues long. CDR1 and CDR2 (germline): KGHSH, LQKENI. Here the CDR3 reads CASSPYRDSEGHGELFF. The CDR3, as DNA: TGTGCCAGCTCACCGTACAGGGACAGTGAGGGGCACGGGGAGCTGTTTTTT.

This rearrangement joins TRBV6-5 to TRBJ2-1, with TRBD1 matching 10 bases. The germline V gene encodes CDR1 MNHEY and CDR2 SVGAGI. The CDR3 contains 14 residues. The J segment lost 7 bases and the V segment lost 4 bases, leaving 4 bases of the junction unmatched. The CDR3 DNA reads TGTGCCAGCAGTTCGGGACAGGGGATGAATGAGCAGTTCTTC. It specifies CASSSGQGMNEQFF.

This chain connects TRBV19 to TRBJ1-3, with unresolved D. V was cut by 0 bases and J by 0 bases, with 6 bases left in between. Germline values: CDR1 LNHDA, CDR2 SQIVND (reference sequence). This CDR3 has 15 residues. The chain's CDR3 is CASSIDLSSGNTIYF. For the CDR3, the DNA is TGTGCCAGTAGTATAGATCTCAGCTCTGGAAACACCATATATTTT.

The chain has TRBV18 and TRBJ1-3; D is undetermined. Trimming stripped 8 bases from V and 4 bases from J, with 9 bases between. The length of the CDR3 is 12 residues. The germline V gene encodes CDR1 KGHSH and CDR2 LQKENI. CDR3 in amino acids: CASHDGGNTIYF. CDR3 in DNA: TGTGCCAGCCACGATGGCGGAAACACCATATATTTT.

The V gene is TRBV7-2, the J gene TRBJ2-6; weak D call: TRBD2 (5 bases). The CDR3 contains 17 residues. Germline V gene lookup returns CDR1 SGHTA and CDR2 FQGNSA. Trimming removed 5 bases at V and 0 bases at J, with 14 bases between. Written as DNA, the CDR3 is TGTGCCAGCAGCCGACGGGGAGCCGTCTCTGGGGCCAACGTCCTGACTTTC. It encodes CASSRRGAVSGANVLTF.

CDR3 amino acids: CASSFGTGNEKLFF. The DNA of the CDR3 is TGTGCCAGCAGTTTTGGGACAGGTAATGAAAAACTGTTTTTT. The chain has TRBV27 and TRBJ1-4; 8 bases line up with TRBD1. J gave up 4 bases and V 3 bases, and 1 base lay outside the gene matches. From germline, CDR1 is MNHEY and CDR2 SMNVEV (reference sequence). The CDR3 has 14 residues. Using reference TRBV27 and TRBJ1-4 for the parts outside the CDR3, the full variable domain is EAQVTQNPRYLITVTGKKLTVTCSQNMNHEYMSWYRQDPGLGLRQIYYSMNVEVTDKGDVPEGYKVSRKEKRNFPLILESPSPNQTSLYFCASSFGTGNEKLFFGSGTQLSVL.

The gene calls are TRBV11-2 and TRBJ2-5, with a weak D call TRBD2 (6 bases). V dropped 1 base and J dropped 2 bases, with 11 bases sitting between them. Germline lookup yields CDR1 SGHAT and CDR2 FQNNGV. The CDR3 contains 15 residues. The CDR3 DNA reads TGTGCCAGCAGCTTAGTTCTTGGAGGGCAAGAGACCCAGTACTTC. The encoded protein is CASSLVLGGQETQYF.

The chain employs TRBV2 and TRBJ1-1; the D gene is possibly TRBD1 (5 bases). V was shortened by 7 bases and J by 4 bases, with 13 bases between the two germline ends. From germline, CDR1 is SNHLY and CDR2 FYNNEI. The CDR3 length is 13 residues. CDR3 protein: CASNHEGSTEAFF. DNA for the CDR3: TGTGCCAGCAACCACGAGGGGTCCACTGAAGCTTTCTTT.

This clone appeared a single time. Additional DNA sequences in this sample encode the identical CDR3. The rearrangement joins TRBV7-3 to TRBJ2-3; 7 bases are a match to TRBD2. Germline V gives CDR1 SGHTA, CDR2 FQGTGA. The CDR3 sequence is 15 residues long. J gave up 1 base and V 4 bases, and 5 bases lay outside the gene matches. CDR3 loop: CASSSGLVGTDTQYF. The CDR3 DNA reads TGTGCCAGCAGCTCAGGACTAGTAGGCACAGATACGCAGTATTTT.

The chain joins TRBV7-2 to TRBJ1-2; TRBD1 matches at 10 bases. The CDR3 loop spans 14 amino acids. J lost 7 bases, V lost 6 bases, and 8 bases had no gene match. Germline CDR1 reads SGHTA; CDR2 reads FQGNSA. CDR3 loop: CASSRDRGLFGYTF. The CDR3 DNA is TGTGCCAGCAGTCGGGACAGGGGATTGTTTGGCTACACCTTC. The complete variable domain, with remaining parts taken from reference TRBV7-2 and TRBJ1-2, reads GAGVSQSPSNKVTEKGKDVELRCDPISGHTALYWYRQSLGQGLEFLIYFQGNSAPDKSGLPSDRFSAERTGGSVSTLTIQRTQQEDSAVYLCASSRDRGLFGYTFGSGTRLTVV.